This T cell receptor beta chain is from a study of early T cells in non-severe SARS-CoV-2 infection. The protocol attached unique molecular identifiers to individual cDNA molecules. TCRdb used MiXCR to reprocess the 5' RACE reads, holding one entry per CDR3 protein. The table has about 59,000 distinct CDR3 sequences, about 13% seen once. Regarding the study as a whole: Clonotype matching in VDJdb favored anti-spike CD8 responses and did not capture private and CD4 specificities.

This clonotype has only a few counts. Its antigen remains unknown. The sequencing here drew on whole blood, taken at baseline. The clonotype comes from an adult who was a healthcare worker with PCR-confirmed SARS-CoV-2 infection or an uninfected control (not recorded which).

CDR3 bases: TGCGCCAGCAGCTTGGGACTAGCGGGAGCAGATACGCAGTATTTT. This translates into CASSLGLAGADTQYF. V gene TRBV5-1 combines with J gene TRBJ2-3, with 12 positions matching TRBD2. The V segment lost 0 bases and the J segment 4 bases; nucleotides outside the gene matches: 0. CDR1 is SGHRS, CDR2 YFSETQ, per germline. This CDR3 is 15 amino acids long. The whole variable domain, remainder taken from reference TRBV5-1 and TRBJ2-3, is KAGVTQTPRYLIKTRGQQVTLSCSPISGHRSVSWYQQTPGQGLQFLFEYFSETQRNKGNFPGRFSGRQFSNSRSEMNVSTLELGDSALYLCASSLGLAGADTQYFGPGTRLTVL.